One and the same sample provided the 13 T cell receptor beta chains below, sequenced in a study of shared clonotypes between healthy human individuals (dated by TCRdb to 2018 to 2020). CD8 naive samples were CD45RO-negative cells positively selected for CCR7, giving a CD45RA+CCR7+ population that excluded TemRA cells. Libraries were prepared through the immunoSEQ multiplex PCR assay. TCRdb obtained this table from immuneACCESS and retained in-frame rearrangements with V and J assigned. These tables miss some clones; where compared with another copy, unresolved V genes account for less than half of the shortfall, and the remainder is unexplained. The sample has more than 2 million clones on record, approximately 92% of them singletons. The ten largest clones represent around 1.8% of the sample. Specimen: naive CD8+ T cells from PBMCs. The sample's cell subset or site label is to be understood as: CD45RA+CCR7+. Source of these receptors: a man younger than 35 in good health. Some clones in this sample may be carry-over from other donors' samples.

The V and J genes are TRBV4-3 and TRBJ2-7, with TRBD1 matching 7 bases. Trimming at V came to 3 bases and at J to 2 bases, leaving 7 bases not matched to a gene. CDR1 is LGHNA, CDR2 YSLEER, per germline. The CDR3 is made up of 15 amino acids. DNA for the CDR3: TGCGCCAGCAGCCAGGTTCTTGGACAGGCCTACGAGCAGTACTTC. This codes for CASSQVLGQAYEQYF.

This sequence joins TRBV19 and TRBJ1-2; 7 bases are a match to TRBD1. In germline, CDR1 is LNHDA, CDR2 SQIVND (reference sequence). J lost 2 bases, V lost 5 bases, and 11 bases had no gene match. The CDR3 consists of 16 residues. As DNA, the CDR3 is TGTGCCAGTAGTCCCCCTCCTTGGACAGGCAACTATGGCTACACCTTC. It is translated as CASSPPPWTGNYGYTF.

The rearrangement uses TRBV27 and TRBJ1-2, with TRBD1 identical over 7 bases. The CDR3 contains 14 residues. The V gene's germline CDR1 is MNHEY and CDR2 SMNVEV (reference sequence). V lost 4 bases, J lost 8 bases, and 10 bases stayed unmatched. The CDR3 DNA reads TGTGCCAGCAGTTGGTCGGAGGGGGCTCGGGGCTACACCTTC. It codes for CASSWSEGARGYTF.

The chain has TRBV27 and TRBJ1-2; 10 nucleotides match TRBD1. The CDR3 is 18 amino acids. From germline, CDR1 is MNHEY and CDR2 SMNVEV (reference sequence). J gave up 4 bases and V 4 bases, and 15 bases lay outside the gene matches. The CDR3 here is CASSYLSTPGQGSYGYTF. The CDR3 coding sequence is TGTGCCAGCAGTTACCTATCGACCCCGGGACAGGGGTCCTATGGCTACACCTTC.

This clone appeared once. CDR3 bases: TGTGCCAGCAGGGACAGGCCCACTGAAGCTTTCTTT. This gives the protein CASRDRPTEAFF. V gene TRBV6-1 combines with J gene TRBJ1-1; 7 bases are shared with TRBD1. The ends lost 6 bases at V and 4 bases at J; junction bases unmatched: 2. In germline, CDR1 is MNHNS, CDR2 SASEGT. The CDR3 consists of 12 residues.

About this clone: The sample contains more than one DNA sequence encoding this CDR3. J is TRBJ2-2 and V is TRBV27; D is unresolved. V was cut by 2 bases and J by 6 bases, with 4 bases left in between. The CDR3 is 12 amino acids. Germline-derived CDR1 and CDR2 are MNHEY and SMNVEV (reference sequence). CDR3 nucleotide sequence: TGTGCCAGCAGTTTAGCGCCCGGGGAGCTGTTTTTT. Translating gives CASSLAPGELFF.

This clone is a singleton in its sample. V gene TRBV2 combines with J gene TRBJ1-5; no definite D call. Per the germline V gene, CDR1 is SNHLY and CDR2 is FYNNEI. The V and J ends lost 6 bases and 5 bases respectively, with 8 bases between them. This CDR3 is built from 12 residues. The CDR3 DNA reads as TGTGCCAGCAGCGCGCGGGATCAGCCCCAGCATTTT. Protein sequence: CASSARDQPQHF. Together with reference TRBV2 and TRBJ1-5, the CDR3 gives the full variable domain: EPEVTQTPSHQVTQMGQEVILRCVPISNHLYFYWYRQILGQKVEFLVSFYNNEISEKSEIFDDQFSVERPDGSNFTLKIRSTKLEDSAMYFCASSARDQPQHFGDGTRLSIL.

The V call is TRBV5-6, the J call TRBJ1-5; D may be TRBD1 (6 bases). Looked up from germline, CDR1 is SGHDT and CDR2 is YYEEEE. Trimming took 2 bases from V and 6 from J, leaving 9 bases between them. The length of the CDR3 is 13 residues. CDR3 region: CASSFGGLQPQHF. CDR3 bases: TGTGCCAGCAGCTTTGGGGGGCTTCAGCCCCAGCATTTT.

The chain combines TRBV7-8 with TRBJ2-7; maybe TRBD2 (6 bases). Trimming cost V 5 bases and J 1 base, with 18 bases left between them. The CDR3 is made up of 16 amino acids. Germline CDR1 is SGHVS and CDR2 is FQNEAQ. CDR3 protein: CASSPLRGKTSYEQYF. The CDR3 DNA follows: TGTGCCAGCAGCCCCCTCCGCGGGAAGACGTCCTACGAGCAGTACTTC.

CDR3 coding DNA: TGTGCCAGCAGTTATTCCCGAGGTCACGAGCAGTACTTC. Amino acids: CASSYSRGHEQYF. V and J are TRBV27 and TRBJ2-7; no reliable D call. The germline V gene has CDR1 MNHEY and CDR2 SMNVEV (reference sequence). The V end lost 4 bases, the J end lost 5 bases, and 12 bases lay between the germline ends. This CDR3 is built from 13 residues.

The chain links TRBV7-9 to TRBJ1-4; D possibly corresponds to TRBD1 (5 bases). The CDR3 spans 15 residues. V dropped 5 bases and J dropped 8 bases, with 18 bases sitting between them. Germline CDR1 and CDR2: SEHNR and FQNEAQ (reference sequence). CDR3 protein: CASSPPLSREEKLFF. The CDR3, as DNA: TGTGCCAGCAGCCCCCCTCTTTCCAGGGAGGAAAAACTGTTTTTT.

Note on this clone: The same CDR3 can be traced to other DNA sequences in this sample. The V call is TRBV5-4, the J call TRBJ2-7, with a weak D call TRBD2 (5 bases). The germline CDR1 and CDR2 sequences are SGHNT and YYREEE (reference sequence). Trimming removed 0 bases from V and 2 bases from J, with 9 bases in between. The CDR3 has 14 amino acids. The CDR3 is CASSLAGETYEQYF. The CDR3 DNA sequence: TGTGCCAGCAGCTTGGCCGGGGAGACCTACGAGCAGTACTTC.

The CDR3 DNA reads as TGTGCCAGTAGCCCCAGGACCACAGGCCAAGAGACCCAGTACTTC. Amino acid sequence: CASSPRTTGQETQYF. The J gene is TRBJ2-5, the V gene TRBV19; the D gene is possibly TRBD1 (5 bases). This CDR3 contains 15 residues. Trimming shortened V by 6 bases and J by 1 base, and 15 bases separated the two germline ends. CDR1 is LNHDA and CDR2 is SQIVND in the germline V gene (reference sequence).